What follows are 22 T cell receptor beta chains derived from one specimen sequenced in a study of T cell responses to AZD1222 COVID-19 vaccine. Profiled with immunoSEQ multiplex PCR; TCRdb holds only in-frame clones, not every one. The sample lists about 180,000 clones, approximately 86% seen once, with 0.49% in the top ten. The starting material was peripheral blood, obtained on day 0 of AZD1222 vaccination. The receptors stem from an adult in good health.

This rearrangement joins TRBV6-5 to TRBJ2-2, with TRBD2 identical over 7 bases. J lost 7 bases, V lost 6 bases, and 5 bases had no gene match. The CDR3 consists of 13 residues. The germline gives CDR1 MNHEY, CDR2 SVGAGI. CDR3 nucleotide sequence: TGTGCCAGCAGGGGGAGGGTTAACGGGGAGCTGTTTTTT. Its translation is CASRGRVNGELFF.

V usage is TRBV5-5 and J usage is TRBJ2-1; 7 bases are a match to TRBD2. There are 14 residues in the CDR3. CDR1 and CDR2 (germline): SGHKS, YYEKEE (reference sequence). V trimming: 6 bases; J trimming: 7 bases; junction bases outside the gene matches: 10. This CDR3 is CASTFVGGGNEQFF. DNA for the CDR3: TGTGCCAGCACCTTTGTGGGGGGAGGGAATGAGCAGTTCTTC.

This chain connects TRBV6-5 to TRBJ1-6; 9 bases line up with TRBD1. The CDR3 has 13 amino acids. Trimming took 6 bases from V and 10 from J; bases not matched to a gene: 4. Germline values: CDR1 MNHEY, CDR2 SVGAGI. The CDR3 DNA sequence: TGTGCCAGCAGGGACAGGGGAAGCTCACCCCTCCACTTT. Protein sequence: CASRDRGSSPLHF.

J is TRBJ1-5 and V is TRBV19; D remains ambiguous. V gave up 5 bases and J gave up 0 bases, with 20 bases separating them. Looked up from germline, CDR1 is LNHDA and CDR2 is SQIVND (reference sequence). CDR3 size: 18 residues. Here the CDR3 reads CASSPAGRYRDSNQPQHF. CDR3 DNA: TGTGCCAGTAGTCCGGCTGGCAGGTATAGAGATAGCAATCAGCCCCAGCATTTT.

This clone showed up just a few times. This rearrangement joins TRBV28 to TRBJ1-5; D gene ambiguous. Between the trimmed V and J ends, which lost 3 bases and 0 bases, there was a span of 6 bases. The CDR3 contains 14 residues. Germline CDR1 reads MDHEN; CDR2 reads SYDVKM. The DNA for the CDR3 is TGTGCCAGCAGTTTTTGGGGTAGCAATCAGCCCCAGCATTTT. It yields the protein CASSFWGSNQPQHF.

The chain uses TRBV7-2 and TRBJ2-2; tentatively, D is TRBD2 (7 bases). Trimming took 2 bases from V and 4 from J, leaving 17 bases between them. The germline CDR1 and CDR2 sequences are SGHTA and FQGNSA. This CDR3 comprises 17 residues. The CDR3, as DNA: TGTGCCAGCAGCTTATCGGTGATCGGGGGGCTCACCGGGGAGCTGTTTTTT. Its protein product is CASSLSVIGGLTGELFF.

The V call is TRBV7-3, the J call TRBJ2-6; D not certain. CDR1 and CDR2 (germline): SGHTA, FQGTGA. The CDR3 extends over 14 amino acids. With 2 bases removed from V and 2 bases from J, the gap between germline ends came to 4 bases. CDR3 nucleotide sequence: TGTGCCAGCAGCTTAGGCCCTGGGGCCAACGTCCTGACTTTC. Its protein product is CASSLGPGANVLTF.

The chain is built from TRBV30 and TRBJ2-7; D is tentatively TRBD1 or TRBD2 (5 bases each). The CDR3 is 14 amino acids. The V end was cut by 0 bases, the J end by 2 bases, with 11 bases between. CDR1 and CDR2 from the germline V gene are GTSNPN and SVGIG (reference sequence). The CDR3 sequence: CAWSVRDPPYEQYF. The CDR3 nucleotides are TGTGCCTGGAGTGTCCGGGACCCTCCCTACGAGCAGTACTTC.

The chain recombines TRBV27 with TRBJ1-5, with TRBD1 as a possible D gene (6 bases). This CDR3 has 14 amino acids. V lost 3 bases, J lost 1 base, and 7 bases lay in between. The V gene's germline CDR1 is MNHEY and CDR2 SMNVEV (reference sequence). CDR3 nucleotide sequence: TGTGCCAGCAGTTTTCAGGGGAGCAATCAGCCCCAGCATTTT. Its translation is CASSFQGSNQPQHF.

V gene TRBV7-3 combines with J gene TRBJ2-7; 8 bases map to TRBD1. Per germline, CDR1 SGHTA and CDR2 FQGTGA. The CDR3 spans 13 residues. V trimming: 6 bases; J trimming: 4 bases; junction bases outside the gene matches: 5. CDR3 DNA: TGTGCCAGCAGTTACAACAGGGGGTACGAGCAGTACTTC. Translation: CASSYNRGYEQYF.

The CDR3 DNA reads TGCGCCAGCAGTGAGCCTGGGGGCCCGAACACTGAAGCTTTCTTT. Its protein product is CASSEPGGPNTEAFF. J is TRBJ1-1 and V is TRBV10-2, with a tentative D call TRBD1 (6 bases). The CDR3 has 15 residues. Trimming shortened V by 2 bases and J by 1 base, and 11 bases separated the two germline ends. The germline CDR1 and CDR2 sequences are WSHSY and SAAADI.

V is TRBV19 and J is TRBJ2-2, with 8 bases matching TRBD2. J gave up 1 base and V 0 bases, and 4 bases lay outside the gene matches. CDR1 is LNHDA and CDR2 is SQIVND in the germline V gene (reference sequence). This CDR3 is built from 17 residues. CDR3 loop: CASSIELAELNTGELFF. The CDR3 nucleotides read TGTGCCAGTAGTATAGAACTAGCGGAATTGAACACCGGGGAGCTGTTTTTT.

The rearrangement uses TRBV6-5 and TRBJ2-1, with unresolved D. This CDR3 has 12 amino acids. Per the germline V gene, CDR1 is MNHEY and CDR2 is SVGAGI. The germline V and J ends were trimmed by 5 bases and 8 bases, with 10 bases remaining between them. CDR3 region: CASSILRDEQFF. The CDR3 DNA follows: TGTGCCAGCAGTATCCTCCGGGATGAGCAGTTCTTC.

The chain couples TRBV29-1 to TRBJ1-2; unclear D gene. Trimming removed 3 bases at V and 8 bases at J, with 13 bases between. The germline CDR1 and CDR2 sequences are SQVTM and ANQGSEA. This CDR3 is built from 12 residues. Written as DNA, the CDR3 is TGCAGCGTTGATGCCCCGGCGGGCGGCTACACCTTC. Translation gives CSVDAPAGGYTF.

The rearrangement links TRBV6-5 to TRBJ2-5, with D perhaps TRBD2 (6 bases). CDR1 is MNHEY and CDR2 is SVGAGI in the germline V gene. The V and J ends lost 2 bases and 4 bases respectively, with 17 bases between them. CDR3 length: 16 residues. The CDR3 is CASSYPRGGGRETQYF. The CDR3 bases are TGTGCCAGCAGTTACCCTAGGGGAGGAGGCCGAGAGACCCAGTACTTC.

The V and J genes are TRBV12-3 or TRBV12-4 and TRBJ2-1; D remains unclear. CDR3 length equals 12 residues. Trimming removed 6 bases at V and 7 bases at J, with 10 bases between. This chain's CDR3 is CASSGIKNEQFF. CDR3 nucleotides: TGTGCCAGCAGCGGAATAAAGAATGAGCAGTTCTTC.

J is TRBJ1-1 and V is TRBV20-1, with D uncertain. CDR3 length: 11 amino acids. Trimming removed 6 bases from V and 0 bases from J, with 5 bases in between. In germline, CDR1 is DFQATT, CDR2 SNEGSKA (reference sequence). DNA for the CDR3: TGCAGTGCCCTTTTGAACACTGAAGCTTTCTTT. It codes for CSALLNTEAFF.

This clone was found once. The V call is TRBV7-9, the J call TRBJ2-3, with TRBD1 as a possible D gene (5 bases). Germline V gives CDR1 SEHNR, CDR2 FQNEAQ (reference sequence). The CDR3 covers 15 residues. V lost 3 bases, J lost 0 bases, and 10 bases lay in between. Written as DNA, the CDR3 is TGTGCCAGCAGCTTGGACACAACCAGCACAGATACGCAGTATTTT. Its translation is CASSLDTTSTDTQYF.

V and J are TRBV7-9 and TRBJ2-6, with no clear D. Per the germline V gene, CDR1 is SEHNR and CDR2 is FQNEAQ (reference sequence). Trimming took off 4 bases at V and 0 bases at J, with 19 bases between the two ends. The CDR3 contains 19 residues. The CDR3: CASSSNSVPASSGANVLTF. CDR3 bases: TGTGCCAGCAGCTCCAATTCGGTACCGGCTTCCTCTGGGGCCAACGTCCTGACTTTC.

The table lists this clone with a few counts. The V gene is TRBV3-1 (or the pseudogene TRBV3-2), the J gene TRBJ1-6, with D perhaps TRBD1 (6 bases). Deletions cut 4 bases from V and 7 bases from J, with 14 bases between. The CDR3 extends over 15 amino acids. Germline CDR1 reads LGHDT; CDR2 reads YNNKEL (reference sequence). The CDR3 DNA reads as TGTGCCAGCAGCCCCTTTCCGGGACAAAATTCACCCCTCCACTTT. It encodes CASSPFPGQNSPLHF.

CDR3 bases: TGCACCAGCAGCCAAGATCAGGGGGAGAGAGTAGGAGAGACCCAGTACTTC. It codes for CTSSQDQGERVGETQYF. V is TRBV1 and J is TRBJ2-5; the table's D gene call, TRBD1, was not cross checked with the DNA. TRBV1 is given as a pseudogene. The CDR3 runs 17 residues.

This clone was counted once. The sample has other DNA sequences that encode this CDR3 too. The V call is TRBV6-1, the J call TRBJ2-7; 11 positions agree with TRBD2. The CDR3 is made up of 15 amino acids. With 2 bases clipped from V and 0 bases from J, the junction kept 0 bases outside the gene matches. The germline CDR1 and CDR2 sequences are MNHNS and SASEGT. CDR3 sequence reads: CASSETSGSSYEQYF. The CDR3 DNA sequence: TGTGCCAGCAGTGAAACTAGCGGGAGCTCCTACGAGCAGTACTTC.